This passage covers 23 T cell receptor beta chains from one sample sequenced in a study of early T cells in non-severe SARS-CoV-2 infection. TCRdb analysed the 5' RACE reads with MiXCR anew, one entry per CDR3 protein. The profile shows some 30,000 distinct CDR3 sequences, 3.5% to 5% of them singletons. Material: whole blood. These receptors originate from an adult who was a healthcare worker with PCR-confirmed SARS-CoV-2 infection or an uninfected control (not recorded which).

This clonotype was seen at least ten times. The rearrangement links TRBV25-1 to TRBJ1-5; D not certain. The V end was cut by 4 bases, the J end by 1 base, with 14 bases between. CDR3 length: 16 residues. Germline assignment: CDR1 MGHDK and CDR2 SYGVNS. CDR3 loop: CASSGTSGWSNQPQHF. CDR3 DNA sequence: TGTGCCAGCAGTGGAACTTCCGGGTGGAGCAATCAGCCCCAGCATTTT.

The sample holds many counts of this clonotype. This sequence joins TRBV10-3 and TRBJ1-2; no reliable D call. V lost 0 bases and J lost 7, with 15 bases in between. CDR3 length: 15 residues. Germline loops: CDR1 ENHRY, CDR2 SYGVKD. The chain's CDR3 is CAISESRGGRGGYTF. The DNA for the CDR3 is TGTGCCATCAGTGAGTCGCGGGGAGGCCGGGGTGGCTACACCTTC.

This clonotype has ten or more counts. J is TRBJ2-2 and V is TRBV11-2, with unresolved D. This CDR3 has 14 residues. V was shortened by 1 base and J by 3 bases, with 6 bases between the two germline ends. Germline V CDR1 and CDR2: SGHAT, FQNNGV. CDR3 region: CASSLVSYTGELFF. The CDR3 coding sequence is TGTGCCAGCAGCTTAGTCAGTTACACCGGGGAGCTGTTTTTT.

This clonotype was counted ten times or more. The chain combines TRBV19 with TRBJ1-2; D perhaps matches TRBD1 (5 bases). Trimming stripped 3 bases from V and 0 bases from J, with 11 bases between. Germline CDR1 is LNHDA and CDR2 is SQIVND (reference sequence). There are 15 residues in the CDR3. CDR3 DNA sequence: TGTGCCAGTAGTATCATTGGACACGCTAACTATGGCTACACCTTC. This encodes CASSIIGHANYGYTF.

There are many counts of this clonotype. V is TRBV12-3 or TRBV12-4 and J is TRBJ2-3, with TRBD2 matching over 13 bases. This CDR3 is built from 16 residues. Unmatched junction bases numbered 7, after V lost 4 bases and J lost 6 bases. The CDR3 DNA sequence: TGTGCCAGCAGTTCGGGACTAGCGGGAATGGTTGATACGCAGTATTTT. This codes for CASSSGLAGMVDTQYF.

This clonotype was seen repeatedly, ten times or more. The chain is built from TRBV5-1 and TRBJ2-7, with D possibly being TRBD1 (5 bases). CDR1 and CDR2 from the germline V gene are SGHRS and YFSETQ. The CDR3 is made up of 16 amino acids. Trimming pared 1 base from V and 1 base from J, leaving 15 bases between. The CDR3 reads CASSLPQDVLSYEQYF. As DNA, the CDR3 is TGCGCCAGCAGCTTGCCACAGGACGTTTTATCCTACGAGCAGTACTTC.

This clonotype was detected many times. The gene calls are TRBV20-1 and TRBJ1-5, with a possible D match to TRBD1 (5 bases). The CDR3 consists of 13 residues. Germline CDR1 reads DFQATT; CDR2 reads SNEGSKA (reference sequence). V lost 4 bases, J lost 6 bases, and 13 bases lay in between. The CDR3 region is CSANRDRTQPQHF. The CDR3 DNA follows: TGCAGTGCTAACCGGGACCGAACTCAGCCCCAGCATTTT.

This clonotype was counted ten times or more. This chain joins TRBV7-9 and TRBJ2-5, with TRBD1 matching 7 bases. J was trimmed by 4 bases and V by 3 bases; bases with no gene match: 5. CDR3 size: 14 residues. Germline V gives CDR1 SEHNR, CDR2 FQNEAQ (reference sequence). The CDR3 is CASSLDRKGETQYF. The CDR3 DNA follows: TGTGCCAGCAGCTTGGACAGGAAAGGAGAGACCCAGTACTTC.

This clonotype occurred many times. CDR3 nucleotide sequence: TGTGCCAGCAGCGTAGGTCAGGGTCGCCAGCCCCAGCATTTT. Its protein product is CASSVGQGRQPQHF. The chain links TRBV9 to TRBJ1-5, with a weak D call TRBD1 (5 bases). From germline, CDR1 is SGDLS and CDR2 YYNGEE. Trimming cost V 0 bases and J 7 bases, with 11 bases left between them. The CDR3 is made up of 14 amino acids.

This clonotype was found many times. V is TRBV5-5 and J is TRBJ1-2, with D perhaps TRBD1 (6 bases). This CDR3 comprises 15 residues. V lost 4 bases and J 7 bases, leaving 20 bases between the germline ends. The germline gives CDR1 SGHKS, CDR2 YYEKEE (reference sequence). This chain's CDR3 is CASSPPSTGLVGYTF. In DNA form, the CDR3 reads TGTGCCAGCAGCCCCCCAAGCACAGGGCTGGTTGGCTACACCTTC.

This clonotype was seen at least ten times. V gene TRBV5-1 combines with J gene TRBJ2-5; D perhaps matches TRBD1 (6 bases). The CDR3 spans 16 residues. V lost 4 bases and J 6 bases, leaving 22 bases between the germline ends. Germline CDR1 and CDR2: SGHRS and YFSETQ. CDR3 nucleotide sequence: TGCGCCAGCAGCCGTGCCGGGACGGGACAATTGAAGACCCAGTACTTC. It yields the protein CASSRAGTGQLKTQYF.

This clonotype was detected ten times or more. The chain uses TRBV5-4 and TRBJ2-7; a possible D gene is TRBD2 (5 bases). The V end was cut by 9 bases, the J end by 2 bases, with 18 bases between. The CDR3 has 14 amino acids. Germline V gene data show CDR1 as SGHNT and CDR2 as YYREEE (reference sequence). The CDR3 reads CATSQAESPYEQYF. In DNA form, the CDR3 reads TGTGCCACCTCTCAAGCGGAGTCCCCCTACGAGCAGTACTTC.

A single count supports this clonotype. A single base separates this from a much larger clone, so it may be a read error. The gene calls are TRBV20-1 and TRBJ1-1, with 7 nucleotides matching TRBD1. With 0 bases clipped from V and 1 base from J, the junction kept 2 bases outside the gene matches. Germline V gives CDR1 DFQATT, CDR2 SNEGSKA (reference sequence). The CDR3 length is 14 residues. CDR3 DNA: TGCAGTGCTAGAGAGGGACAGTGGAACACTGAAGCTTTCTTT. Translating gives CSAREGQWNTEAFF.

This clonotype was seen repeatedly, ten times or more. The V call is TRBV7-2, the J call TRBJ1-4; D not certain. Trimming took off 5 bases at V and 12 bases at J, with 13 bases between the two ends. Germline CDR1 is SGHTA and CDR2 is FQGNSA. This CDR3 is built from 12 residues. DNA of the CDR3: TGTGCCAGCAGCCCCTATGGTGGGGAACTGTTTTTT. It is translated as CASSPYGGELFF.

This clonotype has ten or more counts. CDR3 DNA sequence: TGTGCCAGCAGCTTAAATGAGGGAGAGCAGTTCTTC. Translated, it gives CASSLNEGEQFF. The chain recombines TRBV7-2 with TRBJ2-1; weak D call: TRBD2 (5 bases). This CDR3 spans 12 amino acids. Germline V CDR1 and CDR2: SGHTA, FQGNSA. Between the trimmed V and J ends, which lost 2 bases and 10 bases, there was a span of 9 bases.

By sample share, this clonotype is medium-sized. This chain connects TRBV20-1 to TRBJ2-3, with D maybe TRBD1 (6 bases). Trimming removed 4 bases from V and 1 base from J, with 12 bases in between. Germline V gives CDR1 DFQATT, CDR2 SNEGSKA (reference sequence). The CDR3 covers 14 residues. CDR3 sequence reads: CSAKARGRTDTQYF. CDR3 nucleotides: TGCAGTGCTAAGGCCAGGGGACGCACAGATACGCAGTATTTT.

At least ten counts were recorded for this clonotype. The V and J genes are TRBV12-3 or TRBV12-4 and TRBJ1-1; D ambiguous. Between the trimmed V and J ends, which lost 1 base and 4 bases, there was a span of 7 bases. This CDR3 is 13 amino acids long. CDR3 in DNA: TGTGCCAGCAGTTTAGGAGGAAGCACTGAAGCTTTCTTT. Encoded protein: CASSLGGSTEAFF.

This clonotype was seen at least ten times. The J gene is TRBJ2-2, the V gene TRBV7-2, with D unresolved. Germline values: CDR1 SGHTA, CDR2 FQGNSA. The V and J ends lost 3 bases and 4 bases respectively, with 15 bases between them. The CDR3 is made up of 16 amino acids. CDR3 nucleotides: TGTGCCAGCAGCTTTGAAGCAGCCGGTGGCACCGGGGAGCTGTTTTTT. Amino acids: CASSFEAAGGTGELFF.

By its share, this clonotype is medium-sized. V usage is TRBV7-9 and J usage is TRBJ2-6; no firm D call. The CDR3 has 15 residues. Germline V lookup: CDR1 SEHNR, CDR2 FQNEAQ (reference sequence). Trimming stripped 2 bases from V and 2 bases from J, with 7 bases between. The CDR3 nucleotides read TGTGCCAGCAGCTTAAGTCCCCCTGGGGCCAACGTCCTGACTTTC. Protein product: CASSLSPPGANVLTF. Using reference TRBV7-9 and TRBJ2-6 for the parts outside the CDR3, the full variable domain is DTGVSQNPRHKITKRGQNVTFRCDPISEHNRLYWYRQTLGQGPEFLTYFQNEAQLEKSRLLSDRFSAERPKGSFSTLEIQRTEQGDSAMYLCASSLSPPGANVLTFGAGSRLTVL.

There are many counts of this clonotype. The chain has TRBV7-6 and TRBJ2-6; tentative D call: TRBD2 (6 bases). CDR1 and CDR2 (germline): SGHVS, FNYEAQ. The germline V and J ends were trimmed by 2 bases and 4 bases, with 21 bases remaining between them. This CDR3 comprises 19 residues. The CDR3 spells CASSLSPRGISVGANVLTF. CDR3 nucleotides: TGTGCCAGCAGCTTATCGCCGCGGGGCATAAGTGTAGGGGCCAACGTCCTGACTTTC.

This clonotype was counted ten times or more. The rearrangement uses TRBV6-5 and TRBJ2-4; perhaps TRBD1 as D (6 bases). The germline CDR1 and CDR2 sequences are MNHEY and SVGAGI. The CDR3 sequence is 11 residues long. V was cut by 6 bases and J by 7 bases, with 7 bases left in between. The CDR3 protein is CASSQGNIQYF. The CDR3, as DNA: TGTGCCAGCAGCCAGGGGAACATTCAGTACTTC.

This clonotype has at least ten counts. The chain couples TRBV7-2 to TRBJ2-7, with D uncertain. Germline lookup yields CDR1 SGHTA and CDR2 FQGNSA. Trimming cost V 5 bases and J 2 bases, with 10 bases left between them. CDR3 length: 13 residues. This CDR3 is CASSPGPPYEQYF. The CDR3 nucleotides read TGTGCCAGCAGCCCGGGCCCTCCCTACGAGCAGTACTTC. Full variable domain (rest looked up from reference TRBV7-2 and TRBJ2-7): GAGVSQSPSNKVTEKGKDVELRCDPISGHTALYWYRQSLGQGLEFLIYFQGNSAPDKSGLPSDRFSAERTGGSVSTLTIQRTQQEDSAVYLCASSPGPPYEQYFGPGTRLTVT.

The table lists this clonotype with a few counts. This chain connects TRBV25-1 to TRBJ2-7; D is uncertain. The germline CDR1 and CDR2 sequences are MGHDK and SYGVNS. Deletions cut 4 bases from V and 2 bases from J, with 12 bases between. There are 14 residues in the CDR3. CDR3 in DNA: TGTGCCAGCAGTGTGGGGTCCTCCACCTACGAGCAGTACTTC. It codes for CASSVGSSTYEQYF.